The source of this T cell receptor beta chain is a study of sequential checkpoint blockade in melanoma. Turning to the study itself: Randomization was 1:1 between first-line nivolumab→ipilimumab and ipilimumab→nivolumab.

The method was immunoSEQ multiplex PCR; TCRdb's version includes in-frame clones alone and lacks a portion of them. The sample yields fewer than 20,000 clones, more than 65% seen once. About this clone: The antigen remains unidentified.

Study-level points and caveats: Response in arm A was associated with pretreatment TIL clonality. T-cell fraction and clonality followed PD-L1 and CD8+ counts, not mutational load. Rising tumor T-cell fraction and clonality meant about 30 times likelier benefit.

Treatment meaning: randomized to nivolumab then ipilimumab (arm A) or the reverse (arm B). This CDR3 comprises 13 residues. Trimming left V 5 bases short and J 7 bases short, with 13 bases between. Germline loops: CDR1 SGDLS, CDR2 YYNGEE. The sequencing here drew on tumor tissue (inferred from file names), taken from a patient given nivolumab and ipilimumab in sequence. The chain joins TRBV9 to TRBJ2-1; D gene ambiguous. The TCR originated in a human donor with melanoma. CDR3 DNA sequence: TGTGCCAGCAGTGAATATTCCCAGAATGAGCAGTTCTTC. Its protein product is CASSEYSQNEQFF. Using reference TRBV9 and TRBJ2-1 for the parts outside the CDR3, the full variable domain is DSGVTQTPKHLITATGQRVTLRCSPRSGDLSVYWYQQSLDQGLQFLIQYYNGEERAKGNILERFSAQQFPDLHSELNLSSLELGDSALYFCASSEYSQNEQFFGPGTRLTVL.